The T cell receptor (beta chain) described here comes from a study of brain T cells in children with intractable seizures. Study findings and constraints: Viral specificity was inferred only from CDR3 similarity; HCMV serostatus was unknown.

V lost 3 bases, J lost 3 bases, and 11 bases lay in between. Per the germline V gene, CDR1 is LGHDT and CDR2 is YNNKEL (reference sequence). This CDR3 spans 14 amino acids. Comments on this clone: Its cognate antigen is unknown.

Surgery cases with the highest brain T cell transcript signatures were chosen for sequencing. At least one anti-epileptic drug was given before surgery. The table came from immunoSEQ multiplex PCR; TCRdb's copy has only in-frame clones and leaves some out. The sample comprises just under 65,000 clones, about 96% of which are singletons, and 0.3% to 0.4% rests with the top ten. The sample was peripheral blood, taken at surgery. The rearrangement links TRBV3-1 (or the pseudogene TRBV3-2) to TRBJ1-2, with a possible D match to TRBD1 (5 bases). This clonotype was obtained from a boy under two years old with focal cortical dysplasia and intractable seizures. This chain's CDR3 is CASSHPMTDYGYTF. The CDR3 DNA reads TGTGCCAGCAGCCACCCGATGACAGACTATGGCTACACCTTC.